These 19 T cell receptor beta chains were all obtained from the same sample, sequenced in a study of cytotoxic CD8 clonotypes in ibrutinib-treated CLL. The method was immunoSEQ multiplex PCR; TCRdb's version includes in-frame clones alone and lacks a portion of them. The sample carries fewer than 300,000 clones, 70% to 80% recorded once. Sequenced material: PBMCs, taken at disease progression, from a patient treated with ibrutinib. Every receptor here comes from a human donor with chronic lymphocytic leukemia.

This clone was observed once. The chain joins TRBV25-1 to TRBJ1-4; the D gene is possibly TRBD1 (5 bases). Germline CDR1 and CDR2: MGHDK and SYGVNS. This CDR3 spans 15 amino acids. The germline V and J ends were trimmed by 3 bases and 8 bases, with 16 bases remaining between them. The CDR3 reads CASSDIRQGSEKLFF. The DNA of the CDR3 is TGTGCCAGCAGTGATATACGGCAGGGAAGCGAAAAACTGTTTTTT.

V and J are TRBV9 and TRBJ2-4; maybe TRBD2 (5 bases). The germline V gene encodes CDR1 SGDLS and CDR2 YYNGEE. V was cut by 0 bases and J by 6 bases, with 10 bases left in between. The CDR3 covers 14 residues. In DNA, the CDR3 is TGTGCCAGCAGCGTAGCGGCAGGAGGAAACATTCAGTACTTC. This gives the protein CASSVAAGGNIQYF.

The genes are TRBV27 and TRBJ1-6; D gene unclear. The CDR3 is 16 amino acids. Trimming took off 0 bases at V and 1 base at J, with 7 bases between the two ends. Germline V CDR1 and CDR2: MNHEY, SMNVEV (reference sequence). Written as DNA, the CDR3 is TGTGCCAGCAGTTTATCGTGGCAGTCCTATAATTCACCCCTCCACTTT. Protein sequence: CASSLSWQSYNSPLHF.

This clone was observed once. The chain couples TRBV27 to TRBJ2-7; D gene ambiguous. This CDR3 has 15 residues. Trimming shortened V by 0 bases and J by 2 bases, and 11 bases separated the two germline ends. Germline V lookup: CDR1 MNHEY, CDR2 SMNVEV (reference sequence). The CDR3 loop reads CASSLSVGRTYEQYF. CDR3 nucleotides: TGTGCCAGCAGTTTATCTGTCGGACGAACCTACGAGCAGTACTTC.

This chain links TRBV10-3 with TRBJ2-3; no definite D call. V shed 11 bases and J shed 0 bases, with 12 bases lying between them. Germline V lookup: CDR1 ENHRY, CDR2 SYGVKD. CDR3 length: 13 residues. The CDR3 loop is CASSSSSTDTQYF. The CDR3 region has the DNA TGTGCCTCCAGTTCATCCAGCACAGATACGCAGTATTTT.

This chain connects TRBV7-6 to TRBJ2-7; D perhaps matches TRBD1 (6 bases). CDR3 length equals 15 residues. Trimming pared 1 base from V and 3 bases from J, leaving 13 bases between. From germline, CDR1 is SGHVS and CDR2 FNYEAQ. The CDR3 DNA reads TGTGCCAGCAGCTTAGGGGCAGGGGCCGACTACGAGCAGTACTTC. This encodes CASSLGAGADYEQYF.

J is TRBJ1-2 and V is TRBV4-1; D possibly corresponds to TRBD1 (5 bases). The CDR3 is 14 amino acids. V was trimmed by 3 bases and J by 6 bases, leaving 14 bases between them. Germline V gene sequence: CDR1 MGHRA, CDR2 YSYEKL. The CDR3 bases are TGCGCCAGCAGCCACCCCGGGACGAGTAATGGCTACACCTTC. Its translation is CASSHPGTSNGYTF.

The J gene is TRBJ2-7, the V gene TRBV5-4, with 10 bases aligning to TRBD2. Looked up from germline, CDR1 is SGHNT and CDR2 is YYREEE (reference sequence). This CDR3 contains 15 residues. With 0 bases clipped from V and 2 bases from J, the junction kept 2 bases outside the gene matches. The CDR3 protein is CASSLGLAGAYEQYF. The CDR3 region has the DNA TGTGCCAGCAGCTTGGGGCTAGCGGGGGCCTACGAGCAGTACTTC.

A few counts support this clone. The V and J genes are TRBV6-1 and TRBJ2-6; D is ambiguous. The CDR3 consists of 11 residues. Germline V CDR1 and CDR2: MNHNS, SASEGT. With 7 bases removed from V and 2 bases from J, the gap between germline ends came to 0 bases. Here the CDR3 DNA reads TGTGCCAGCACTGGGGCCAACGTCCTGACTTTC. As protein: CASTGANVLTF.

A single count supports this clone. The rearrangement joins TRBV5-8 to TRBJ1-1; 7 nucleotides match TRBD1. V lost 4 bases to trimming and J lost 1 base; unmatched junction nucleotides: 7. Germline-derived CDR1 and CDR2 are SGHTS and YDEGEE. The CDR3 runs 15 residues. CDR3 sequence: CASSAYRGRNTEAFF. CDR3 nucleotides: TGTGCCAGCAGCGCATACAGGGGTCGGAACACTGAAGCTTTCTTT.

This rearrangement joins TRBV6-4 to TRBJ1-2; TRBD1 aligns across 8 bases. The trim removed 6 bases at V and 5 bases at J, leaving 8 bases unmatched. Germline V CDR1 and CDR2: MRHNA, SNTAGT. The CDR3 loop spans 14 amino acids. This CDR3 is CASSPTGTGYGYTF. In DNA, the CDR3 is TGTGCCAGCAGCCCAACAGGGACAGGTTATGGCTACACCTTC.

V is TRBV5-1 and J is TRBJ1-2; TRBD1 agrees at 9 bases. This CDR3 has 15 amino acids. The V gene's germline CDR1 is SGHRS and CDR2 YFSETQ. V dropped 4 bases and J dropped 9; count of bases not matched to a gene: 13. In DNA form, the CDR3 reads TGCGCCAGCAGCCCCGGGACAGGGTATAGGAGTAGCTACACCTTC. It encodes CASSPGTGYRSSYTF.

The chain uses TRBV6-5 and TRBJ2-1; 13 bases are shared with TRBD2. This CDR3 spans 14 amino acids. Trimming cost V 7 bases and J 6 bases; bases outside gene matches: 3. Germline assignment: CDR1 MNHEY and CDR2 SVGAGI. The CDR3 protein is CASTRLAGGNEQFF. For the CDR3, the DNA is TGTGCCAGCACCCGACTAGCGGGGGGCAATGAGCAGTTCTTC.

This clone occurred a few times. The chain links TRBV13 to TRBJ1-4, with a tentative D call TRBD1 (5 bases). The CDR3 totals 14 residues. V dropped 6 bases and J dropped 5 bases, with 13 bases sitting between them. The germline V gene encodes CDR1 PRHDT and CDR2 FYEKMQ (reference sequence). The chain's CDR3 is CASSRGEINEKLFF. In nucleotides, the CDR3 is TGTGCCAGCAGTAGGGGCGAAATCAATGAAAAACTGTTTTTT.

This chain links TRBV7-2 with TRBJ1-5; TRBD1 matches 7 bases. Germline assignment: CDR1 SGHTA and CDR2 FQGNSA. Trimming removed 5 bases from V and 6 bases from J; junction bases left unmatched: 16. The CDR3 extends over 17 amino acids. In DNA form, the CDR3 reads TGTGCCAGCAGCGTTGGGGCCATGACAGGGTTTTTTCAGCCCCAGCATTTT. It specifies CASSVGAMTGFFQPQHF.

This clone has a single count. The chain links TRBV7-9 to TRBJ2-1; 14 bases fit TRBD2. The V gene's germline CDR1 is SEHNR and CDR2 FQNEAQ (reference sequence). This CDR3 region has 15 residues. With 4 bases clipped from V and 7 bases from J, the junction kept 3 bases outside the gene matches. The CDR3 spells CASSSGTSGRNEQFF. The CDR3 DNA is TGTGCCAGCAGCTCTGGGACTAGCGGGAGAAATGAGCAGTTCTTC.

This clone was seen more than once but under ten times. The chain has TRBV4-1 and TRBJ1-2, with 7 bases aligning to TRBD1. The germline gives CDR1 MGHRA, CDR2 YSYEKL. Unmatched junction bases numbered 4, after V lost 7 bases and J lost 2 bases. This CDR3 is 13 amino acids long. This CDR3 is CASTPGQNYGYTF. CDR3 DNA sequence: TGCGCCAGCACCCCGGGACAGAACTATGGCTACACCTTC.

The sample holds a few counts of this clone. The V gene is TRBV7-9, the J gene TRBJ1-2, with 7 nucleotides matching TRBD1. The CDR3 extends over 13 amino acids. CDR1 is SEHNR and CDR2 is FQNEAQ in the germline V gene (reference sequence). V was pared by 5 bases and J by 8 bases, with 8 bases of the junction left unmatched. The CDR3 here is CASSPMGQYGYTF. DNA for the CDR3: TGTGCCAGCAGCCCCATGGGACAGTACGGCTACACCTTC.

The chain joins TRBV5-1 to TRBJ1-1; D unresolved. Trimming removed 4 bases at V and 0 bases at J, with 7 bases between. The CDR3 is made up of 13 amino acids. Per germline, CDR1 SGHRS and CDR2 YFSETQ. The CDR3 spells CASSDRLNTEAFF. CDR3 nucleotide sequence: TGCGCCAGCAGCGATCGGCTGAACACTGAAGCTTTCTTT.